The rows below give T cell receptor beta chains drawn from one sample of a study of T cell changes during pregnancy in multiple sclerosis. Libraries were prepared by immunoSEQ multiplex PCR; TCRdb keeps only in-frame clonotypes and omits some of them. The table has fewer than 45,000 clones, over 80% seen once. Sequenced material: CD4+ T cells from peripheral blood mononuclear cells, taken in the third trimester of pregnancy. These receptors came from a female donor in good health, enrolled as a control in a pregnancy study. Each CDR3 is given with its conserved first and last residue. The D gene is left open where the match is weak. Not every row has a clone size; where given, it reads once, few, many or a size class.

j_gene,v_gene,abundance,d_gene,CDR3nt,CDR3aa
TRBJ2-1,TRBV12-5,NA,NA,TGTGCTAGTGGTCCGGACACCAGGTACAATGAGCAGTTCTTC,CASGPDTRYNEQFF
TRBJ1-1,TRBV7-3,NA,NA,TGTGCCAGCAGCTTAGGGCAGAACACTGAAGCTTTCTTT,CASSLGQNTEAFF
TRBJ1-2,TRBV15,NA,TRBD1,TGTGCCACCAGCTTGCGGGGACAGGGAATTTATGGCTACACCTTC,CATSLRGQGIYGYTF
TRBJ1-1,TRBV29-1,NA,TRBD1,TGCAGCGTTGCCTACAGGGGTAACACTGAAGCTTTCTTT,CSVAYRGNTEAFF
TRBJ1-2,TRBV5-8,few,NA,TGTGCCAGCAGCCAATTAGGGGTTCATGGCTACACCTTC,CASSQLGVHGYTF
TRBJ2-5,TRBV5-4,NA,NA,TGTGCCAGCAGCGGAGTGGGTACCACCCAAGAGACCCAGTACTTC,CASSGVGTTQETQYF
TRBJ1-2,TRBV7-2,NA,TRBD1,TGTGCCAGCAGCTTAGGGACAGGGGGCGGTAGAGGCTACACCTTC,CASSLGTGGGRGYTF
TRBJ1-2,TRBV19,NA,TRBD1,TGTGCCAGCAGACAAGACAGGGCGTCATATGGCTACACCTTC,CASRQDRASYGYTF
TRBJ1-1,TRBV18,few,NA,TGTGCCAGCTCACCTGAGGGGAACACTGAAGCTTTCTTT,CASSPEGNTEAFF
TRBJ1-2,TRBV6-1,NA,NA,TGTGCCAGCAGTGAACTGACAGGACCTAACTATGGCTACACCTTC,CASSELTGPNYGYTF
TRBJ2-1,TRBV4-2,NA,TRBD2,TGTGCCAGCAGCCAAGCCGTAGGTAGCAAGCGGGGGGACAATGAGCAGTTCTTC,CASSQAVGSKRGDNEQFF
TRBJ2-5,TRBV27,once,NA,TGTGCCAGCAGTCAGAGTAGGCGGGGGACCCAGTACTTC,CASSQSRRGTQYF
TRBJ2-2,TRBV7-3,once,NA,TGTGCCAGCAGCTCAAATGCCGGGGAGCTGTTTTTT,CASSSNAGELFF
TRBJ1-5,TRBV21-1,NA,NA,TGTGCCAGCAGGATGACAGGGCCGGGTCAGCCCCAGCATTTT,CASRMTGPGQPQHF
TRBJ1-1,TRBV28,once,NA,TGTGCCAGCAGGTTAGCGGGGAACACTGAAGCTTTCTTT,CASRLAGNTEAFF
TRBJ2-1,TRBV5-1,once,TRBD2,TGCGCCAGCAGTGGGACTAGCGGGAGTTACAATGAGCAGTTCTTC,CASSGTSGSYNEQFF
TRBJ1-1,TRBV19,few,TRBD1,TGTGCCAGTAGAAATTACAGGGGGGGAACTGAAGCTTTCTTT,CASRNYRGGTEAFF
TRBJ2-1,TRBV30,NA,NA,TGTGCCTGGAGCACTAGCCTCCAGGATGAGCAGTTCTTC,CAWSTSLQDEQFF
TRBJ2-3,TRBV6-5,NA,NA,TGTGCCAGCAGGAGCCCAGATACGCAGTATTTT,CASRSPDTQYF
TRBJ1-2,TRBV30,once,NA,TGTGCCTGGAGTGGGGCACAGGGAGTTGGTAACTATGGCTACACCTTC,CAWSGAQGVGNYGYTF
TRBJ2-1,TRBV6-4,once,TRBD2,TGTGCCAGCAGTGACTCGGGGGGGAATGAGCAGTTCTTC,CASSDSGGNEQFF
TRBJ2-5,TRBV5-6,NA,TRBD1,TGTGCCAGCAGCTTGAGGGGGCGCTTGCAAGAGACCCAGTACTTC,CASSLRGRLQETQYF
TRBJ2-1,TRBV4-2,NA,TRBD2,TGTGCCAGCAGCCAAACGGGGGGAGCGGATGAGCAGTTCTTC,CASSQTGGADEQFF
TRBJ2-3,TRBV7-9,NA,TRBD2,TGTGCCAGCAGCACCGCTACTAGCGGGAGAGGGGATACGCAGTATTTT,CASSTATSGRGDTQYF